The clone carrying this TCR beta chain was seen many times. Its specificity is unknown. These data are taken from a study of read filtering for tumor transcriptome and immune sequencing. As for the study in general: After DNase treatment, RNA was made into whole-transcriptome libraries.

This CDR3 is 12 amino acids long. Germline values: CDR1 MDHEN, CDR2 SYDVKM. V was clipped by 5 bases and J by 5 bases, with 9 bases between them. Study conclusions and caveats: IR-seq and RNA-seq agreed better without single-read clonotypes.

From roughly 0.4 ug of RNA, a library with molecular barcoded alpha/delta and beta/gamma adaptors was made. TCRdb re-called the reads with MiXCR, one entry per CDR3 protein. This repertoire shows roughly 130,000 distinct CDR3 sequences, approximately 12% found once; its top ten account for 11%. Sequences were obtained from a population of CD138-negative cells sorted from bone marrow. This TCR was recovered from a donor over 35 with multiple myeloma. The gene calls are TRBV28 and TRBJ1-2; D call uncertain. This chain's CDR3 is CASSPNLYGYTF. CDR3 coding DNA: TGTGCCAGCAGTCCCAATTTGTATGGCTACACCTTC.